The rows below give T cell receptor beta chains drawn from one sample of a study of blood T cell repertoires in COVID-19. The repertoire was sequenced with immunoSEQ multiplex PCR; TCRdb's copy has only in-frame clones and lacks some. Here the sample spans 250,000 to 350,000 clones, 85% being singletons. The sequenced sample consisted of peripheral blood. These receptors were collected from a woman between 45 and 60 years old with active or convalescent COVID-19. CDR3s include the opening cysteine and the closing phenylalanine or tryptophan. A D gene is named only where the DNA matches it firmly. Not every row has a clone size; where given, it reads once, few, many or a size class.

length: 16; D: .; J: TRBJ1-1; size: .; V: TRBV6-2/TRBV6-3; CDR3: CASSPIGGALPTEAFF; DNA: TGTGCCAGCAGCCCTATTGGGGGGGCGCTCCCCACTGAAGCTTTCTTT
length: 13; D: TRBD1; J: TRBJ1-5; size: .; V: TRBV2; CDR3: CASSGDRGEPQHF; DNA: TGTGCCAGCAGTGGGGACAGGGGGGAGCCCCAGCATTTT
length: 15; D: .; J: TRBJ1-5; size: .; V: TRBV19; CDR3: CASSDPHGSNQPQHF; DNA: TGTGCCAGTAGTGACCCTCACGGGAGCAATCAGCCCCAGCATTTT
length: 14; D: TRBD2; J: TRBJ2-1; size: .; V: TRBV19; CDR3: CASHSGASYNEQFF; DNA: TGTGCCAGTCATAGCGGGGCGAGCTACAATGAGCAGTTCTTC
length: 15; D: TRBD2; J: TRBJ2-2; size: .; V: TRBV29-1; CDR3: CSATGPGGYTGELFF; DNA: TGCAGCGCCACGGGACCGGGAGGTTACACCGGGGAGCTGTTTTTT
length: 14; D: TRBD1; J: TRBJ1-4; size: once; V: TRBV5-1; CDR3: CASTDRGTNEKLFF; DNA: TGCGCCAGCACGGACAGGGGGACTAATGAAAAACTGTTTTTT
length: 15; D: .; J: TRBJ1-2; size: .; V: TRBV25-1; CDR3: CASSESGNRVPGYTF; DNA: TGTGCCAGCAGTGAATCAGGGAACAGAGTACCTGGCTACACCTTC
length: 15; D: TRBD2; J: TRBJ2-1; size: .; V: TRBV2; CDR3: CATEGGTSGTGEQFF; DNA: TGTGCCACCGAAGGGGGGACTAGCGGGACCGGTGAGCAGTTCTTC
length: 13; D: TRBD2; J: TRBJ2-7; size: .; V: TRBV27; CDR3: CASRGLAWYEQYF; DNA: TGTGCCAGCAGGGGACTAGCGTGGTACGAGCAGTACTTC
length: 13; D: TRBD2; J: TRBJ2-3; size: .; V: TRBV7-2; CDR3: CASSTERDDTQYF; DNA: TGTGCCAGCAGCACCGAGCGGGATGATACGCAGTATTTT
length: 17; D: .; J: TRBJ2-3; size: .; V: TRBV4-1; CDR3: CASSTTGGGGHTDTQYF; DNA: TGCGCCAGCAGCACAACAGGGGGAGGGGGCCACACAGATACGCAGTATTTT
length: 13; D: TRBD2; J: TRBJ2-5; size: few; V: TRBV2; CDR3: CASSGGLVGAQYF; DNA: TGTGCCAGCAGTGGCGGACTAGTAGGGGCCCAGTACTTC
length: 19; D: .; J: TRBJ2-4; size: .; V: TRBV21-1; CDR3: CASSSQRSSLTRAKNIQYF; DNA: TGTGCCAGCAGCAGTCAACGATCAAGTCTGACTAGGGCCAAAAACATTCAGTACTTC
length: 19; D: .; J: TRBJ2-1; size: .; V: TRBV3-1/TRBV3-2; CDR3: CASSQDFSTSSSSYNEQFF; DNA: TGTGCCAGCAGCCAAGATTTCTCCACCTCTAGCAGCTCCTACAATGAGCAGTTCTTC
length: 14; D: .; J: TRBJ1-1; size: .; V: TRBV29-1; CDR3: CSVRRKGLNTEAFF; DNA: TGCAGCGTCCGGCGGAAGGGGTTGAACACTGAAGCTTTCTTT
length: 12; D: .; J: TRBJ2-1; size: .; V: TRBV6-5; CDR3: CASSSRTHVQFF; DNA: TGTGCCAGCAGTTCCCGGACTCACGTGCAGTTCTTC
length: 15; D: .; J: TRBJ2-2; size: .; V: TRBV5-5; CDR3: CASSARVRNTGELFF; DNA: TGTGCCAGCAGCGCCAGGGTGAGGAACACCGGGGAGCTGTTTTTT
length: 14; D: TRBD1; J: TRBJ1-1; size: .; V: TRBV5-1; CDR3: CASSWTGVNTEAFF; DNA: TGCGCCAGCAGCTGGACAGGGGTGAACACTGAAGCTTTCTTT